This T cell receptor (beta chain) was observed in a study of blood T cell repertoires in COVID-19. Background on the study: COVID-19 samples from acute and convalescent phases originated in the United States, Italy and Spain. The cDNA or gDNA used as material had been derived from T cells, B-cell-depleted T cells, or PBMCs.

Trimming removed 2 bases from V and 10 bases from J; junction bases left unmatched: 9. CDR3 length equals 14 residues. Germline CDR1 SGHRS, CDR2 YFSETQ. In the source study's methods: By means of reference gene primer amplification, nucleated cell counts were estimated. TCRdb's copy holds only in-frame clones and misses some; the assay was immunoSEQ multiplex PCR. V and J calls and clone size come straight from that table; D and trimming were deduced from the DNA. The data hold 55,000 to 80,000 clones, with about 73% observed a single time. The receptor's source is a woman at least 80 years old with acute or convalescent COVID-19. This chain links TRBV5-1 with TRBJ1-1, with 9 bases identical to TRBD1. The sequenced sample consisted of peripheral blood. CDR3 in amino acids: CASSFLGQGAGAFF. In DNA, the CDR3 is TGCGCCAGCAGCTTTTTGGGACAGGGAGCAGGAGCTTTCTTT.